This entry lists 5 T cell receptor beta chains sequenced from one sample in a study of blood T cell repertoires in COVID-19. Assay: immunoSEQ multiplex PCR; the TCRdb copy retains only in-frame clones and omits some. This table has about 87,000 clones, 85% to 90% appearing once. Material: peripheral blood. Every receptor here comes from a middle-aged man with acute or convalescent COVID-19.

In this sample, this clone turned up a few times. The chain combines TRBV19 with TRBJ2-3, with D perhaps TRBD1 (6 bases). Germline V gene lookup returns CDR1 LNHDA and CDR2 SQIVND (reference sequence). The CDR3 is made up of 17 amino acids. Trimming shortened V by 0 bases and J by 1 base, and 14 bases separated the two germline ends. CDR3 residues: CASSIDPTGIGTDTQYF. The CDR3 DNA sequence: TGTGCCAGTAGTATAGATCCTACAGGGATCGGCACAGATACGCAGTATTTT. The full variable domain, in which reference TRBV19 and TRBJ2-3 provide the parts outside the CDR3, is DGGITQSPKYLFRKEGQNVTLSCEQNLNHDAMYWYRQDPGQGLRLIYYSQIVNDFQKGDIAEGYSVSREKKESFPLTVTSAQKNPTAFYLCASSIDPTGIGTDTQYFGPGTRLTVL.

The chain is built from TRBV5-1 and TRBJ2-3; 8 bases agree with TRBD2. Germline CDR1 SGHRS, CDR2 YFSETQ. V lost 2 bases and J lost 1; bases outside the gene matches: 6. The CDR3 consists of 16 residues. This CDR3 reads CASSFGELAGTDTQYF. The CDR3 nucleotides are TGCGCCAGCAGCTTCGGTGAACTAGCGGGCACAGATACGCAGTATTTT.

This clone has just one count. This rearrangement joins TRBV4-2 to TRBJ2-7; 7 bases fit TRBD1. V lost 5 bases and J lost 6; bases outside the gene matches: 7. Germline V gene sequence: CDR1 LGHNA, CDR2 YNFKEQ. This CDR3 is built from 13 residues. CDR3 sequence (DNA): TGTGCCAGCAGCGCAGACAGGGCAAGCGAGCAGTACTTC. Encoded protein: CASSADRASEQYF.

A note on this clone: In the same sample, other DNA sequences code for this CDR3. This sequence joins TRBV3-1 (or the pseudogene TRBV3-2) and TRBJ2-3; 10 positions agree with TRBD2. With 3 bases clipped from V and 5 bases from J, the junction kept 8 bases outside the gene matches. Germline V CDR1 and CDR2: LGHDT, YNNKEL (reference sequence). This CDR3 comprises 16 residues. CDR3: CASSQSGRAEGDTQYF. In DNA, the CDR3 is TGTGCCAGCAGCCAGAGCGGGAGGGCCGAGGGAGATACGCAGTATTTT.

The rearrangement uses TRBV6-6 and TRBJ1-4; 7 nucleotides align to TRBD1. The length of the CDR3 is 12 residues. Germline V gene sequence: CDR1 MNHNY, CDR2 SVGAGI (reference sequence). V was pared by 6 bases and J by 7 bases, with 2 bases of the junction left unmatched. The CDR3 loop is CASSQGGEKLFF. Written as DNA, the CDR3 is TGTGCCAGCAGCCAGGGGGGTGAAAAACTGTTTTTT.